Below, 12 T cell receptor beta chains from the same sample are listed, as sequenced in a study of Ad26.COV2.S vaccination and SARS-CoV-2 variants. Specified treatment: some 20 received Ad26.COV2.S at low or high dose, single or two shots; 5 received placebo; per-sample allocation not given. Samples were taken on day 63 after the first vaccine or placebo injection. Method: immunoSEQ multiplex PCR; TCRdb's copy keeps in-frame clones and lacks some. The sample yields some 290,000 clones, 85% seen once. Material: peripheral blood, obtained in a trial of Ad26.COV2.S vaccine versus placebo. The origin of the receptors is a person between 18 and 59 years old who received the Ad26.COV2.S COVID-19 vaccine or a placebo.

This clone was seen only a few times. The chain uses TRBV5-5 and TRBJ2-7; 8 bases map to TRBD2. Per the germline V gene, CDR1 is SGHKS and CDR2 is YYEKEE (reference sequence). With 7 bases clipped from V and 4 bases from J, the junction kept 10 bases outside the gene matches. The CDR3 extends over 14 amino acids. The CDR3 loop reads CASSLGAGAYEQYF. The CDR3 nucleotides are TGTGCCAGCTCCCTGGGAGCGGGGGCATACGAGCAGTACTTC.

The rearrangement joins TRBV30 to TRBJ2-5; a possible D gene is TRBD1 (6 bases). CDR1 is GTSNPN and CDR2 is SVGIG in the germline V gene (reference sequence). The CDR3 totals 13 residues. V was trimmed by 3 bases and J by 5 bases, leaving 13 bases between them. Here the CDR3 DNA reads TGTGCCTGGAGCCCGGGACAAGCGGAGACCCAGTACTTC. As protein: CAWSPGQAETQYF.

This sequence joins TRBV9 and TRBJ1-3; the match to TRBD1 covers 11 bases. CDR1 is SGDLS and CDR2 is YYNGEE in the germline V gene. There are 20 residues in the CDR3. V dropped 0 bases and J dropped 0; count of bases not matched to a gene: 11. The CDR3 region is CASSVGTGGVGRSSGNTIYF. The CDR3 region has the DNA TGTGCCAGCAGCGTAGGGACAGGGGGCGTCGGACGCAGCTCTGGAAACACCATATATTTT.

This chain connects TRBV18 to TRBJ1-2, with 11 bases lining up with TRBD1. V gave up 2 bases and J gave up 8 bases; unmatched junction bases: 7. Germline V gene sequence: CDR1 KGHSH, CDR2 LQKENI. CDR3 length: 15 residues. CDR3 region: CASSPWDRGIYGYTF. Written as DNA, the CDR3 is TGTGCCAGCTCACCATGGGACAGGGGGATTTACGGCTACACCTTC.

This clone was picked up a small number of times. The rearrangement joins TRBV9 to TRBJ1-6; D is uncertain. Trimming pared 3 bases from V and 6 bases from J, leaving 13 bases between. The CDR3 spans 15 residues. From germline, CDR1 is SGDLS and CDR2 YYNGEE. CDR3 in amino acids: CASSDRISSNSPLHF. The CDR3 DNA sequence: TGTGCCAGCAGCGACCGTATTAGTTCTAATTCACCCCTCCACTTT. Full variable domain (rest looked up from reference TRBV9 and TRBJ1-6): DSGVTQTPKHLITATGQRVTLRCSPRSGDLSVYWYQQSLDQGLQFLIQYYNGEERAKGNILERFSAQQFPDLHSELNLSSLELGDSALYFCASSDRISSNSPLHFGNGTRLTVT.

The V call is TRBV7-8, the J call TRBJ2-2, with 7 bases aligning to TRBD1. CDR3 length equals 18 residues. Trimming cost V 0 bases and J 4 bases; bases outside gene matches: 11. CDR1 SGHVS and CDR2 FQNEAQ come from the germline V gene. DNA of the CDR3: TGTGCCAGCAGCTTAGCGGGACGCTTTGAGGGGGCCACCGGGGAGCTGTTTTTT. It codes for CASSLAGRFEGATGELFF.

The chain links TRBV30 to TRBJ2-1; 15 bases match TRBD2. Unmatched junction bases numbered 20, after V lost 4 bases and J lost 4 bases. CDR3 length equals 21 residues. Germline CDR1 and CDR2: GTSNPN and SVGIG (reference sequence). The CDR3 sequence is CAWMSLRGTSGGTPKYNEQFF. The CDR3 bases are TGTGCCTGGATGAGTTTGAGGGGGACTAGCGGGGGGACCCCTAAATACAATGAGCAGTTCTTC.

This clone was seen a few times. J is TRBJ1-6 and V is TRBV10-3; 7 bases fit TRBD1. The V gene's germline CDR1 is ENHRY and CDR2 SYGVKD. Germline trimming cut 11 bases from V and 10 bases from J; bases unmatched to any gene: 11. This CDR3 is 13 amino acids long. Here the CDR3 DNA reads TGTGCCGGAACGACAGGGAAGGAATCACCCCTCCACTTT. Translated: CAGTTGKESPLHF.

The chain recombines TRBV6-1 with TRBJ2-3; D call uncertain. Germline assignment: CDR1 MNHNS and CDR2 SASEGT. This CDR3 contains 18 residues. V dropped 0 bases and J dropped 2 bases, with 18 bases sitting between them. CDR3: CASSEAAWGGPYTDTQYF. The CDR3 DNA follows: TGTGCCAGCAGTGAAGCGGCCTGGGGTGGTCCATACACAGATACGCAGTATTTT.

V usage is TRBV7-8 and J usage is TRBJ2-7; no clear D. The CDR3 extends over 13 amino acids. Germline CDR1 SGHVS, CDR2 FQNEAQ. Trimming stripped 5 bases from V and 4 bases from J, with 12 bases between. The CDR3 DNA reads TGTGCCAGCAGCCAAGGCACAGTTTACGAGCAGTACTTC. This gives the protein CASSQGTVYEQYF.

This chain joins TRBV2 and TRBJ1-4; 8 bases are shared with TRBD1. Germline loops: CDR1 SNHLY, CDR2 FYNNEI. This CDR3 is built from 15 residues. V trimming: 7 bases; J trimming: 8 bases; junction bases outside the gene matches: 12. The CDR3 coding sequence is TGTGCCAGCAACTACGACAGGGGATATAGGGAAAAACTGTTTTTT. It is translated as CASNYDRGYREKLFF.

V and J are TRBV7-8 and TRBJ2-7; D might be TRBD1 or TRBD2, each matching 5 bases. The germline CDR1 and CDR2 sequences are SGHVS and FQNEAQ. This CDR3 has 16 amino acids. Between the trimmed V and J ends, which lost 4 bases and 5 bases, there was a span of 21 bases. CDR3: CASSSGTSIHVNEQYF. The DNA for the CDR3 is TGTGCCAGCAGCTCCGGGACCTCGATCCATGTCAACGAGCAGTACTTC.